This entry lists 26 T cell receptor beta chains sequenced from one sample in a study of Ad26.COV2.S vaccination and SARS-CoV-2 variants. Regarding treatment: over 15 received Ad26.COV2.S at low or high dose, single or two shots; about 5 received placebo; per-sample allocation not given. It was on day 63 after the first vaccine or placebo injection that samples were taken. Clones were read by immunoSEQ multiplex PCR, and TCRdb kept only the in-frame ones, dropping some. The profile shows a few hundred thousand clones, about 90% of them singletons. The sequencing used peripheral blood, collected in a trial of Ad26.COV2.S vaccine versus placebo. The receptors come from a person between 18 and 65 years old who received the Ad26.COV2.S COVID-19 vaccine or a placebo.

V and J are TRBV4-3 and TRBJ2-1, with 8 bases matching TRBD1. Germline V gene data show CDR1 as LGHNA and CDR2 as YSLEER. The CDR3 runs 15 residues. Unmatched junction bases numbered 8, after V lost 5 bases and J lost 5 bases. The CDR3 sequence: CASSGQGSADNEQFF. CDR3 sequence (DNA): TGCGCCAGCAGCGGACAGGGTTCAGCGGACAATGAGCAGTTCTTC.

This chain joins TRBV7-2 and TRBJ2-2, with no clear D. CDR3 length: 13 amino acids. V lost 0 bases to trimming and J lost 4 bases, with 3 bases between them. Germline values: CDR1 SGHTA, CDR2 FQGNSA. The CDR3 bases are TGTGCCAGCAGCTTAGCAGTCACCGGGGAGCTGTTTTTT. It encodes CASSLAVTGELFF.

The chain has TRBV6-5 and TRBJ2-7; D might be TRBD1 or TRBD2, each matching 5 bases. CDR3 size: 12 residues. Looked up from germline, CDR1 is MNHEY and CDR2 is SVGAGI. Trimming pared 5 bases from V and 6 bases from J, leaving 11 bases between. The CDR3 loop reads CASSPEGREQYF. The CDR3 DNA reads TGTGCCAGCAGTCCTGAGGGGCGCGAGCAGTACTTC.

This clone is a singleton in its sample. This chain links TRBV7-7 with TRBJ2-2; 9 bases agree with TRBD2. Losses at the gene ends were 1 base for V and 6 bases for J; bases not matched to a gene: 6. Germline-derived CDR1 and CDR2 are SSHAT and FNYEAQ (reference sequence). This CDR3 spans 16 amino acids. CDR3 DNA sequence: TGTGCCAGCAGCTTAGGCTCGCGGGGGGGCCCCGGGGAGCTGTTTTTT. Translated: CASSLGSRGGPGELFF.

CDR3 amino acids: CASSTTRWNTQYF. CDR3 nucleotides: TGTGCCAGCAGCACGACCCGCTGGAATACGCAGTATTTT. The J gene is TRBJ2-3, the V gene TRBV7-8; D unclear. CDR1 is SGHVS, CDR2 FQNEAQ, per germline. CDR3 length: 13 residues. Trimming pared 5 bases from V and 7 bases from J, leaving 13 bases between.

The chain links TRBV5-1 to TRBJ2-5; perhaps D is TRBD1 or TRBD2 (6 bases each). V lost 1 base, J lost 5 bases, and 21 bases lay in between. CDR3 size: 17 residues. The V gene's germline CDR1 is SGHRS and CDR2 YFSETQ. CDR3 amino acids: CASSLSPFEGGKETQYF. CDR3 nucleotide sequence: TGCGCCAGCAGCTTGTCCCCTTTCGAGGGGGGCAAGGAGACCCAGTACTTC.

CDR3 coding DNA: TGCGCCAGCAGCCAATCCCGGGACAGCTATGGCTACACCTTC. Translation gives CASSQSRDSYGYTF. This rearrangement joins TRBV4-3 to TRBJ1-2; TRBD1 agrees at 7 bases. CDR1 and CDR2 from the germline V gene are LGHNA and YSLEER. This CDR3 is 14 amino acids long. The V segment lost 2 bases and the J segment 4 bases; nucleotides outside the gene matches: 4.

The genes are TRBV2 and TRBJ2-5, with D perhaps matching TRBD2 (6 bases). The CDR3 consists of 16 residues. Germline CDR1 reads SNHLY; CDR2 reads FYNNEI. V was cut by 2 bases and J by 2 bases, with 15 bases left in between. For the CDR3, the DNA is TGTGCCAGCAGTGAAAGTATTATCGGGAGTCAAGAGACCCAGTACTTC. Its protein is CASSESIIGSQETQYF.

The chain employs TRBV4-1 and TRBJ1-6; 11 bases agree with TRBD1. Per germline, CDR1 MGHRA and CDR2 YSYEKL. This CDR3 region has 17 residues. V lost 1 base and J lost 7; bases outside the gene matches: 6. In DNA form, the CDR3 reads TGCGCCAGCAGCCAAGGCGGACAGGGGGCGAGGAATTCACCCCTCCACTTT. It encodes CASSQGGQGARNSPLHF.

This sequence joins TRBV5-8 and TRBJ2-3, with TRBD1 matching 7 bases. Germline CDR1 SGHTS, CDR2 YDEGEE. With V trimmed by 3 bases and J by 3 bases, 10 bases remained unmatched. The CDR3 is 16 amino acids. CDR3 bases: TGTGCCAGCAGCTCCCTAAGGGGGCGCGAGACAGATACGCAGTATTTT. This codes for CASSSLRGRETDTQYF.

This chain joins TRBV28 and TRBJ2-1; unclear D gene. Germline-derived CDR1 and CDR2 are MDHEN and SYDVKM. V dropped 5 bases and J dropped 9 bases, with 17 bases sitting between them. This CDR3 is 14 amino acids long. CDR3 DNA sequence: TGTGCCAGCAGTGGAACCCTTCGAAACGGTGAGCAGTTCTTC. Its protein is CASSGTLRNGEQFF.

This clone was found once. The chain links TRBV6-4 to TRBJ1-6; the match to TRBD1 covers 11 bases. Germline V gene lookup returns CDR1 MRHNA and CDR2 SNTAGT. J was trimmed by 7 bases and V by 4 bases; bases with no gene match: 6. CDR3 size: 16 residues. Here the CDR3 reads CASSVGQGAKNSPLHF. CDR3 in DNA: TGTGCCAGCAGTGTCGGACAGGGGGCAAAGAATTCACCCCTCCACTTT.

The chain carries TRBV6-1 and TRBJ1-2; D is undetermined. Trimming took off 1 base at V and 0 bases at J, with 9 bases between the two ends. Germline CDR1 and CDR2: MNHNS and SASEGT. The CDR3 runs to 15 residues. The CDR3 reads CASSEGVLANYGYTF. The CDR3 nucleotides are TGTGCCAGCAGTGAAGGGGTACTAGCTAACTATGGCTACACCTTC.

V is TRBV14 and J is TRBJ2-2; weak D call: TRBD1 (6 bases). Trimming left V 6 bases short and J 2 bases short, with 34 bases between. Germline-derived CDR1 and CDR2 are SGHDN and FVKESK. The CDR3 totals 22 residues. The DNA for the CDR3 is TGTGCCAGCAGGAGACTGAGGCAGGGGAGAGTTTCATCAAGATTAAACACCGGGGAGCTGTTTTTT. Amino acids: CASRRLRQGRVSSRLNTGELFF.

CDR3 DNA: TGTGCCAGCAGTGAAAAGCGGGGGGGCTCAAATGAGCAGTTCTTC. As protein: CASSEKRGGSNEQFF. The V and J genes are TRBV2 and TRBJ2-1, with 10 bases fitting TRBD2. Germline V lookup: CDR1 SNHLY, CDR2 FYNNEI. The CDR3 spans 15 residues. The trim removed 2 bases at V and 7 bases at J, leaving 5 bases unmatched. Full variable domain (rest looked up from reference TRBV2 and TRBJ2-1): EPEVTQTPSHQVTQMGQEVILRCVPISNHLYFYWYRQILGQKVEFLVSFYNNEISEKSEIFDDQFSVERPDGSNFTLKIRSTKLEDSAMYFCASSEKRGGSNEQFFGPGTRLTVL.

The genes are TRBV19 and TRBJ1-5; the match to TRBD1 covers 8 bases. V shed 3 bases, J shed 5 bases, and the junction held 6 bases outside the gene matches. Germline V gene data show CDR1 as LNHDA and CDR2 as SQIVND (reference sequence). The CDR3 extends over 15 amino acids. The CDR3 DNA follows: TGTGCCAGTAGTATCCTTGGGACAGGAGATCAGCCCCAGCATTTT. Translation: CASSILGTGDQPQHF.

The CDR3 nucleotides are TGTGCCAGCAGCTACACCTCCGGGACAGCTGAAGCTTTCTTT. Protein: CASSYTSGTAEAFF. This chain connects TRBV11-2 to TRBJ1-1; 7 nucleotides agree with TRBD1. After removal of 4 bases from V and 6 bases from J, the junction contained 8 bases not matched to a gene. This CDR3 comprises 14 residues. From germline, CDR1 is SGHAT and CDR2 FQNNGV.

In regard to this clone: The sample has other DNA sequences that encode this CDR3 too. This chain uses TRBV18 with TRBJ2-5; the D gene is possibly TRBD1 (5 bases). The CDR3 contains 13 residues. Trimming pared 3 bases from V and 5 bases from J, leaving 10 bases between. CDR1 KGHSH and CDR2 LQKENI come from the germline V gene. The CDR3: CASSPGQAETQYF. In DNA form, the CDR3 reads TGTGCCAGCTCACCGGGGCAGGCGGAGACCCAGTACTTC.

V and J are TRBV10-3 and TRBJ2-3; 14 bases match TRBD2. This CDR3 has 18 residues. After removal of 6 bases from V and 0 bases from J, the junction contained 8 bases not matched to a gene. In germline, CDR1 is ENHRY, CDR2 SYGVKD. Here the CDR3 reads CAIRRGLAGGPSTDTQYF. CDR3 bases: TGTGCCATCAGACGCGGACTAGCGGGGGGCCCGAGCACAGATACGCAGTATTTT.

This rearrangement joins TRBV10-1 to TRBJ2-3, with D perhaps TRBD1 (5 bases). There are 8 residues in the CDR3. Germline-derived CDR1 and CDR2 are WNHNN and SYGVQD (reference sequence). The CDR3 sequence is CARGTQYF. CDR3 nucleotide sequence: TGCGCAAGGGGTACGCAGTATTTT.

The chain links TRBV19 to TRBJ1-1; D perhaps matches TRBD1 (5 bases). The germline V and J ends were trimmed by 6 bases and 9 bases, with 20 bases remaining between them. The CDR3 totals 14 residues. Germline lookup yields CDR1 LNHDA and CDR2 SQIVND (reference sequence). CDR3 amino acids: CASSLRAGGVKAFF. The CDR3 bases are TGTGCCAGTAGCTTGAGGGCGGGAGGGGTTAAAGCTTTCTTT.

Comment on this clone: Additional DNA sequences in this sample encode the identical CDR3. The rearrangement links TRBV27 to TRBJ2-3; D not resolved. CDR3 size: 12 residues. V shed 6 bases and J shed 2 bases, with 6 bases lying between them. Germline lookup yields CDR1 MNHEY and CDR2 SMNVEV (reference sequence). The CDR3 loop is CASSPSTDTQYF. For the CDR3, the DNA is TGTGCCAGCAGCCCGTCCACAGATACGCAGTATTTT.

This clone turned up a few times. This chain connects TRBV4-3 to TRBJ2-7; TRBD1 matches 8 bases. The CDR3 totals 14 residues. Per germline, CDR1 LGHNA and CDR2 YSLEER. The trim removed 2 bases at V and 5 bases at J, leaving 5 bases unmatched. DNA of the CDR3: TGCGCCAGCAGCCAAAGGTCAGGGGGCCACGAGCAGTACTTC. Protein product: CASSQRSGGHEQYF.

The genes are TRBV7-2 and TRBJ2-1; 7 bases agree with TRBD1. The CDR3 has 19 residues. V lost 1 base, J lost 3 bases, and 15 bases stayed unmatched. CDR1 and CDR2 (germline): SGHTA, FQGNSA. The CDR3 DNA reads TGTGCCAGCAGCTTAGGGCCGGGTTTGGGGCAGGGGGTCTACAATGAGCAGTTCTTC. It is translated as CASSLGPGLGQGVYNEQFF.

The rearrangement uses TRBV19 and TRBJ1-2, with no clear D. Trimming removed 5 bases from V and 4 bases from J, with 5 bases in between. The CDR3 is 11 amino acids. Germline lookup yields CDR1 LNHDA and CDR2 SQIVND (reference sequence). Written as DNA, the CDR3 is TGTGCCAGTAGTTGGCTCTATGGCTACACCTTC. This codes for CASSWLYGYTF.

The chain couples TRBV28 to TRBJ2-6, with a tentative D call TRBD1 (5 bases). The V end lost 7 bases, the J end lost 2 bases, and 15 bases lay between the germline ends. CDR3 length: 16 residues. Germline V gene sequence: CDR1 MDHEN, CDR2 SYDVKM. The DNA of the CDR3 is TGTGCCAGCAAGGCCCTCCTGGGGCCTGGGGCCAACGTCCTGACTTTC. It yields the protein CASKALLGPGANVLTF.